One sample yielded the 27 T cell receptor beta chains listed below, sequenced in a study of human T cells and chemical hapten exposure (dated by TCRdb to about 2021). Library preparation used RACE. Sequencing relied on a NextSeq 500. The public reads were run again by TCRdb, first through fastp at Q25 and then through MiXCR, and only productive beta chains were kept. Rows with a matching CDR3 protein are joined into one entry that keeps the most common DNA and genes. The sample data list about 80,000 distinct CDR3 sequences, and around 15% of these were observed just once. The top ten clones comprise 3.5% to 6% of the sample. In light of the paper, this sample's time point label describes: pre-sensitization, week 0. Reading the label with the study, this specimen's treatment or condition is: therapeutic diphenylcyclopropenone sensitization with weekly scalp DPC. Sequencing used whole blood, obtained in connection with sensitization to the hapten diphenylcyclopropenone (DPC). The receptors stem from a woman in her forties or fifties with alopecia areata. Some clones in this sample may be carry-over from other donors' samples.

The rearrangement uses TRBV20-1 and TRBJ1-2; D is unclear. This CDR3 is 12 amino acids long. V lost 6 bases and J 7 bases, leaving 15 bases between the germline ends. Per the germline V gene, CDR1 is DFQATT and CDR2 is SNEGSKA (reference sequence). This CDR3 reads CSASRPAGGYTF. CDR3 nucleotides: TGCAGTGCCTCTCGTCCTGCTGGTGGCTACACCTTC.

In this sample, this clonotype turned up a few times. The CDR3 region has the DNA TGTGCCAGCAGCTTAGAAAAGCGGGAGACGGGTACGCAGTATTTT. This codes for CASSLEKRETGTQYF. V and J are TRBV7-2 and TRBJ2-3, with 8 bases matching TRBD2. The junction had 8 bases not matched to a gene; V was cut back by 1 base and J by 8 bases. From germline, CDR1 is SGHTA and CDR2 FQGNSA. The CDR3 totals 15 residues.

V gene TRBV11-2 combines with J gene TRBJ1-4; D is perhaps TRBD1 (5 bases). V lost 4 bases, J lost 6 bases, and 15 bases lay in between. The CDR3 has 15 amino acids. In germline, CDR1 is SGHAT, CDR2 FQNNGV. CDR3 bases: TGTGCCAGCAGCTCACGCGCCGGGGGACATGAAAAACTGTTTTTT. This encodes CASSSRAGGHEKLFF.

This clonotype was counted at least ten times. The CDR3: CASSHPFRGHEQYF. In DNA, the CDR3 is TGTGCCAGCAGCCATCCATTCAGGGGTCACGAGCAGTACTTC. The rearrangement uses TRBV14 and TRBJ2-7; weak D call: TRBD1 (6 bases). Germline CDR1 reads SGHDN; CDR2 reads FVKESK. Trimming shortened V by 3 bases and J by 5 bases, and 14 bases separated the two germline ends. This CDR3 is built from 14 residues.

This sequence joins TRBV6-2 or TRBV6-3 and TRBJ1-1; D is perhaps TRBD1 (5 bases). CDR1 MNHEY and CDR2 SVGEGT come from the germline V gene. The CDR3 has 15 residues. V was shortened by 7 bases and J by 5 bases, with 20 bases between the two germline ends. The CDR3 loop is CASTLNLGGVTEAFF. CDR3 DNA: TGTGCCAGCACCCTTAACCTTGGAGGGGTGACTGAAGCTTTCTTT.

This clonotype was found many times. The DNA of the CDR3 is TGTGCCAGCAGCTTTCGACAGGGCAACCAAGAGACCCAGTACTTC. Its translation: CASSFRQGNQETQYF. The V and J genes are TRBV7-2 and TRBJ2-5; 7 bases align to TRBD1. The length of the CDR3 is 15 residues. Germline CDR1 and CDR2: SGHTA and FQGNSA. The V and J ends lost 3 bases and 0 bases, in that order; junction bases with no gene match: 4. Based on the CDR3 plus reference TRBV7-2 and TRBJ2-5, the full variable domain is GAGVSQSPSNKVTEKGKDVELRCDPISGHTALYWYRQSLGQGLEFLIYFQGNSAPDKSGLPSDRFSAERTGGSVSTLTIQRTQQEDSAVYLCASSFRQGNQETQYFGPGTRLLVL.

The chain recombines TRBV5-4 with TRBJ2-1; 12 bases fit TRBD2. Germline V CDR1 and CDR2: SGHNT, YYREEE (reference sequence). Trimming took 6 bases from V and 4 from J; bases not matched to a gene: 11. The CDR3 runs to 17 residues. In DNA form, the CDR3 reads TGTGCCAGCACCCCGGCTAGCGGGAGGGCCCCATACAATGAGCAGTTCTTC. This sequence encodes CASTPASGRAPYNEQFF.

This clonotype was observed a handful of times. The V call is TRBV7-9, the J call TRBJ2-4; D may be TRBD2 (6 bases). The CDR3 has 15 residues. The germline CDR1 and CDR2 sequences are SEHNR and FQNEAQ (reference sequence). Between the trimmed V and J ends, which lost 6 bases and 8 bases, there was a span of 20 bases. For the CDR3, the DNA is TGTGCCAGCAGTTCTGGGGCGGGAACGATTGACATTCAGTACTTC. This codes for CASSSGAGTIDIQYF.

This clonotype was counted once. This chain connects TRBV3-1 to TRBJ2-7, with 7 bases aligning to TRBD1. J lost 3 bases, V lost 4 bases, and 3 bases had no gene match. The germline V gene has CDR1 LGHDT and CDR2 YNNKEL (reference sequence). The CDR3 consists of 13 residues. The CDR3 DNA reads TGTGCCAGCAGCCTGGGACAGCTCTACGAGCAGTACTTC. It codes for CASSLGQLYEQYF.

This clonotype was detected only a few times. J is TRBJ2-3 and V is TRBV7-7; 12 positions match TRBD2. The V segment lost 1 base and the J segment 6 bases; nucleotides outside the gene matches: 11. The CDR3 is 18 amino acids. CDR1 is SSHAT, CDR2 FNYEAQ, per germline (reference sequence). In DNA form, the CDR3 reads TGTGCCAGCAGCTTAGGAGTTCTAGCGGGAGGGCCGATGGATACGCAGTATTTT. It is translated as CASSLGVLAGGPMDTQYF.

This clonotype was counted a few times. The chain joins TRBV30 to TRBJ1-6, with D possibly TRBD1 on 5 matching bases. Trimming stripped 2 bases from V and 10 bases from J, with 12 bases between. Germline V gives CDR1 GTSNPN, CDR2 SVGIG (reference sequence). CDR3 size: 13 residues. The CDR3 spells CAWSREGDSPLHF. The CDR3 bases are TGTGCCTGGAGTAGGGAAGGGGACTCACCCCTCCACTTT.

This clonotype was picked up a small number of times. The CDR3: CASRTDPGEQFF. The CDR3 DNA reads TGTGCCAGCAGGACAGATCCAGGGGAGCAGTTCTTC. The V gene is TRBV2, the J gene TRBJ2-1, with D tentatively TRBD1 (5 bases). The CDR3 loop spans 12 amino acids. Trimming removed 6 bases at V and 10 bases at J, with 13 bases between. From germline, CDR1 is SNHLY and CDR2 FYNNEI.

This chain connects TRBV20-1 to TRBJ2-7; maybe TRBD2 (5 bases). The ends were cut back, 4 bases at V and 6 bases at J, with 16 bases in the middle. Germline CDR1 and CDR2: DFQATT and SNEGSKA (reference sequence). The CDR3 runs to 13 residues. The CDR3 region is CSATQFGEAEQYF. The CDR3 coding sequence is TGCAGTGCTACCCAATTCGGGGAAGCCGAGCAGTACTTC.

The gene calls are TRBV30 and TRBJ1-5; TRBD1 matches 7 bases. After removal of 5 bases from V and 2 bases from J, the junction contained 9 bases not matched to a gene. Germline CDR1 reads GTSNPN; CDR2 reads SVGIG (reference sequence). The CDR3 runs to 15 residues. CDR3 DNA sequence: TGTGCCTGGGCTCTCCCCGGGACAGGCAATCAGCCCCAGCATTTT. This encodes CAWALPGTGNQPQHF.

The chain joins TRBV18 to TRBJ2-3, with D uncertain. The CDR3 spans 16 residues. CDR1 and CDR2 from the germline V gene are KGHSH and LQKENI. V was cut by 3 bases and J by 5 bases, with 18 bases left in between. The CDR3 is CASSPEIDLDGDTQYF. CDR3 DNA sequence: TGTGCCAGCTCACCGGAAATCGACTTAGACGGAGATACGCAGTATTTT.

The chain combines TRBV3-1 with TRBJ2-1; TRBD2 is a possible D gene (6 bases). The CDR3 sequence is 13 residues long. Germline CDR1 reads LGHDT; CDR2 reads YNNKEL (reference sequence). Trimming removed 1 base at V and 9 bases at J, with 10 bases between. This CDR3 is CASSQGYGGEQFF. CDR3 DNA: TGTGCCAGCAGCCAAGGGTACGGGGGTGAGCAGTTCTTC.

V gene TRBV20-1 combines with J gene TRBJ1-1; no definite D call. From germline, CDR1 is DFQATT and CDR2 SNEGSKA (reference sequence). This CDR3 contains 15 residues. Trimming removed 4 bases at V and 0 bases at J, with 15 bases between. The CDR3, as DNA: TGCAGTGCTATCCGCACACGTCCGGTGAACACTGAAGCTTTCTTT. Its translation: CSAIRTRPVNTEAFF.

The CDR3 loop reads CASSLGWDSAYNEQFF. For the CDR3, the DNA is TGTGCCAGCAGTTTAGGGTGGGACAGCGCCTACAATGAGCAGTTCTTC. The rearrangement links TRBV12-3 or TRBV12-4 to TRBJ2-1, with 7 bases matching TRBD1. Trimming at V came to 1 base and at J to 2 bases, leaving 5 bases not matched to a gene. CDR3 length equals 16 residues.

The chain is built from TRBV6-1 and TRBJ2-1; 9 nucleotides align to TRBD2. The CDR3 has 13 residues. The germline V gene encodes CDR1 MNHNS and CDR2 SASEGT. V was clipped by 5 bases and J by 7 bases; unmatched bases: 3. CDR3: CASSRREGNEQFF. The CDR3 region has the DNA TGTGCCAGCAGTAGGCGGGAGGGAAATGAGCAGTTCTTC.

The chain employs TRBV4-3 and TRBJ1-3; D is unresolved. V was clipped by 0 bases and J by 3 bases, with 3 bases between them. The germline CDR1 and CDR2 sequences are LGHNA and YSLEER. The CDR3 loop spans 13 amino acids. Here the CDR3 reads CASSQENGNTIYF. In DNA, the CDR3 is TGCGCCAGCAGCCAAGAAAATGGAAACACCATATATTTT.

The DNA for the CDR3 is TGTGCCAGCAGAAGAGGGACAAACTATGGCTACACCTTC. Its translation: CASRRGTNYGYTF. V is TRBV2 and J is TRBJ1-2, with a possible D match to TRBD1 (6 bases). Germline CDR1 SNHLY, CDR2 FYNNEI. Trimming removed 6 bases at V and 2 bases at J, with 10 bases between. This CDR3 spans 13 amino acids.

This rearrangement joins TRBV20-1 to TRBJ2-7; 10 bases match TRBD2. After removal of 7 bases from V and 3 bases from J, the junction contained 3 bases not matched to a gene. Germline-derived CDR1 and CDR2 are DFQATT and SNEGSKA (reference sequence). The CDR3 runs 12 residues. The CDR3 sequence: CSGAGGHYEQYF. The CDR3 DNA reads TGCAGTGGAGCGGGGGGGCACTACGAGCAGTACTTC.

CDR3 in DNA: TGCAGTGCTAGGAGGACTGGAGGCAATGAGCAGTTCTTC. Its translation: CSARRTGGNEQFF. V is TRBV20-1 and J is TRBJ2-1; perhaps TRBD2 as D (5 bases). Germline loops: CDR1 DFQATT, CDR2 SNEGSKA (reference sequence). V was shortened by 3 bases and J by 6 bases, with 12 bases between the two germline ends. The CDR3 is 13 amino acids.

This clonotype was seen repeatedly, ten times or more. The CDR3 sequence: CSALIQGTDYGYTF. The CDR3 coding sequence is TGCAGTGCTTTAATACAGGGGACGGACTATGGCTACACCTTC. This chain joins TRBV20-1 and TRBJ1-2, with 7 bases that match TRBD1. The CDR3 contains 14 residues. The germline CDR1 and CDR2 sequences are DFQATT and SNEGSKA (reference sequence). The trim removed 5 bases at V and 3 bases at J, leaving 9 bases unmatched.

The gene calls are TRBV11-3 and TRBJ2-2; 7 bases line up with TRBD1. CDR1 is SGHNT and CDR2 is YENEEA in the germline V gene. The CDR3 sequence is 15 residues long. V lost 3 bases to trimming and J lost 0 bases; unmatched junction nucleotides: 1. The CDR3 bases are TGTGCCAGCAGCTTGACAGGGCCGAACACCGGGGAGCTGTTTTTT. This translates into CASSLTGPNTGELFF.

The chain has TRBV7-8 and TRBJ2-1; 12 bases are a match to TRBD2. From germline, CDR1 is SGHVS and CDR2 FQNEAQ. The CDR3 consists of 17 residues. J was trimmed by 0 bases and V by 7 bases; bases with no gene match: 7. The CDR3 region has the DNA TGTGCCAGCATAGGGACTAGCGGGCTTAGCTCCTACAATGAGCAGTTCTTC. This encodes CASIGTSGLSSYNEQFF. The full variable domain, in which reference TRBV7-8 and TRBJ2-1 provide the parts outside the CDR3, is GAGVSQSPRYKVAKRGQDVALRCDPISGHVSLFWYQQALGQGPEFLTYFQNEAQLDKSGLPSDRFFAERPEGSVSTLKIQRTQQEDSAVYLCASIGTSGLSSYNEQFFGPGTRLTVL.

This chain uses TRBV6-5 with TRBJ1-1; 9 nucleotides align to TRBD1. Germline V gives CDR1 MNHEY, CDR2 SVGAGI. J gave up 6 bases and V 6 bases, and 8 bases lay outside the gene matches. The CDR3 has 14 amino acids. The CDR3 DNA reads TGTGCCAGCAGCCAGAGGGACAGGGTCCCTGAAGCTTTCTTT. As protein: CASSQRDRVPEAFF.